Here is one T cell receptor (beta chain) with its context. The data were obtained in a study of T cell changes during pregnancy in multiple sclerosis. The V end lost 10 bases, the J end lost 0 bases, and 6 bases lay between the germline ends. The CDR3 extends over 11 amino acids. The germline gives CDR1 LNHDA, CDR2 SQIVND (reference sequence). Libraries were prepared by immunoSEQ multiplex PCR; TCRdb keeps only in-frame clonotypes and omits some of them. The sample lists 72,000 or so clones; 93% were seen once. The receptor comes from a female donor with multiple sclerosis, enrolled in a pregnancy study. The sequenced sample was peripheral blood, obtained in the second trimester of pregnancy. V and J are TRBV19 and TRBJ1-2; D not resolved. The chain's CDR3 is CAIETNYGYTF. The CDR3 DNA reads as TGTGCCATCGAGACTAACTATGGCTACACCTTC.